This T cell receptor (beta chain) is drawn from a study of T cells in Graves' hyperthyroidism and ophthalmopathy (dated 2019 in TCRdb). Context from the whole study: Peripheral blood samples were taken at the time of initial diagnosis, prior to any treatment. The 75 to 100 discovery patients were randomly divided into training and test sets at a 7:3 ratio. The paper describes TCR Vbeta CDR3 sequencing of about 140 peripheral blood samples, made up of around 41 ophthalmopathy patients, over 70 hyperthyroidism patients and 17 progressor patients. In addition, the study compared T-cell repertoires in thyroid tissue and in blood from roughly six Graves' hyperthyroidism patients. Whether ophthalmopathy could be predicted prospectively was tested in an independent validation cohort made up of 18 hyperthyroidism patients plus 17 patients who later progressed to ophthalmopathy. A discovery cohort of roughly 96 patients, approximately 45 with Graves' ophthalmopathy and fewer than 65 with stable Graves' hyperthyroidism, was used to find distinguishing TCR V-J signatures. After blood sampling, hyperthyroidism patients were treated with methimazole at a starting dose of 30 mg daily, and ophthalmopathy patients were treated with high-dose intravenous methylprednisolone. The research as a whole found: Most expanded thyroid clonotypes (frequency above 0.001) were also detected in blood, suggesting blood repertoires may reflect thyroid immune responses. In cross-validation, a model built on a 13 V-J signature told ophthalmopathy apart from stable hyperthyroidism with under 90% sensitivity and around 84% specificity, and in testing the same model reached 80%/75%. No statistical method was used to set the sample size in advance, and investigators knew the group allocation. In validation, the model predicted progression to ophthalmopathy a median of approximately 6.3 months before onset, with around 70% sensitivity and 72.22% specificity.

This clonotype turned up a few times. What antigen it recognizes has not been identified. The input lacks base qualities; no much larger clone sits a single base away. TCR beta CDR3 regions were amplified from RNA transcripts. A first-round RT-PCR of the TCR CDR3 used the HTBI primer set with the Qiagen OneStep RT-PCR kit. Libraries were constructed in a second round of multiplex PCR, after which size selection and purification were carried out. Libraries were sequenced paired-end with 100 bp reads on an Illumina HiSeq2000. In the paper's pipeline: Raw data were processed with SOAPnuke, discarding reads with adapters, uncalled bases, mean Phred below 15, or no exact constant-primer or identifier match. COPE v1.2.5 was used to merge high-quality paired reads, and clonotypes were defined as unique nucleotide sequences. MiTCR v1.1 was used to align the clonotypes against IMGT TRBV, TRBD and TRBJ reference segments. Analysis was restricted to V-J combinations with a frequency above 0.0001, which covered roughly 99% of repertoires. The TCS score was defined as the ratio of F50 (clonal expansion) to E x V (chaos), calculated using BLOSUM62-based TCRdist between CDR3 peptides within each V-J. Welch's t-statistics and random forest reduced fewer than 550 V-J features to roughly 13, which were used in a naive Bayes classifier (R e1071). TCRdb cleaned the public reads at Q25 with fastp, built clones with MiXCR and kept in-frame beta chains. Entries that share a CDR3 protein sequence are merged under the most common genes and DNA. The V and J calls reflect TCRdb's pipeline rather than the authors' work. This sample holds hundreds of thousands of distinct CDR3 sequences; 16% were observed only once. Of the sample, 3.8% falls within the top ten clones.

Stable Graves' hyperthyroidism was defined as no progression to ophthalmopathy during 18 months of follow-up. The hyperthyroidism patients were between 18 and 65 years old and newly diagnosed, with a disease duration of less than 2 months. Exclusion was applied to patients with uncontrolled infections, other autoimmune diseases, pregnancy or lactation. Clinical symptoms, serum thyroxine and TRAb, thyroid ultrasound, and orbital computed tomography formed the basis for the diagnoses. PBMCs were separated from under 11 ml of fresh peripheral blood using Ficoll-Paque density gradient centrifugation. Total RNA was extracted using Trizol reagent, and RNA quality was assessed on an Agilent 2100 Bioanalyzer. Relative to germline, V is 0 bases shorter and J is 8 bases shorter, with 17 bases between their ends. CDR1 is given as LGHNA and CDR2 as YNFKEQ, both from the germline V gene. The CDR3 covers 16 residues, taking in both the cysteine and the phenylalanine. Only the CDR3 DNA stays, 48 bases, in frame from base 1.

The chain is encoded by TRBV4-2 joined to TRBJ1-5; the D gene is possibly TRBD1, with 6 bases matching. Sequencing used blood. The sequence was collected from a woman aged 25 to 39 with Graves' hyperthyroidism. The encoded CDR3 is CASSQEMGAGAEPQHF. The bases read TGTGCCAGCAGCCAAGAAATGGGGGCCGGAGCTGAGCCCCAGCATTTT.